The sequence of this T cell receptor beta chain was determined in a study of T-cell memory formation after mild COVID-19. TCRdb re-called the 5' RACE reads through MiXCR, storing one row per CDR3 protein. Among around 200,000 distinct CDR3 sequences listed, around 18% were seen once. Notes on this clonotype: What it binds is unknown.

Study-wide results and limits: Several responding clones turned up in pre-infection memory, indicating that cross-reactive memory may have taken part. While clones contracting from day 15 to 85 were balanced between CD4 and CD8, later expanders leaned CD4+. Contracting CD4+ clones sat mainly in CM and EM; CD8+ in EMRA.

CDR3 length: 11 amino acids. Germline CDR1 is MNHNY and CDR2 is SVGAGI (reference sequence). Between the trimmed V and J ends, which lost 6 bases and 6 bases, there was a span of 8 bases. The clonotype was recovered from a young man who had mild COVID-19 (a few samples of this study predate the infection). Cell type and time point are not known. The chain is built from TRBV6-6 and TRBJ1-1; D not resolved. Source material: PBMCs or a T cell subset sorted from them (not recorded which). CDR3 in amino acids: CASSPWPEAFF. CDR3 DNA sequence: TGTGCCAGCAGCCCGTGGCCTGAAGCTTTCTTT.